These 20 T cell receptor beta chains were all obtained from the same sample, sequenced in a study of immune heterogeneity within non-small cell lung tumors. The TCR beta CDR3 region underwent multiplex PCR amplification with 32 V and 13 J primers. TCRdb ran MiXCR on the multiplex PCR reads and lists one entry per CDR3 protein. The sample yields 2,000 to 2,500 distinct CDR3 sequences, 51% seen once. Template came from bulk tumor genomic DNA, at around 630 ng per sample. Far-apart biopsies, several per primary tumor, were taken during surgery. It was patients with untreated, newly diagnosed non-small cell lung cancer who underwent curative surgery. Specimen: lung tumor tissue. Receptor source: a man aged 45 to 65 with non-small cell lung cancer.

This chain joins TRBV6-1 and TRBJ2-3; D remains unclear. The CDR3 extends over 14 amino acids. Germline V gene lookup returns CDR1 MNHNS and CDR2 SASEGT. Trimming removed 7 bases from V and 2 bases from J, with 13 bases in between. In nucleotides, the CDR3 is TGTGCCAGCAATCCCCCGCGCGCCACAGATACGCAGTATTTT. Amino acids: CASNPPRATDTQYF.

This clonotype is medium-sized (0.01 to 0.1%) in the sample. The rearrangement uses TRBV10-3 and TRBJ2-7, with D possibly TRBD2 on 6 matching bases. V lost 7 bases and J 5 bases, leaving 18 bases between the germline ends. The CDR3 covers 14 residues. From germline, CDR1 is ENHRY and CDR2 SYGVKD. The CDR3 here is CAIKAGERGHEQYF. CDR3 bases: TGTGCCATCAAAGCGGGCGAGAGAGGACACGAGCAGTACTTC.

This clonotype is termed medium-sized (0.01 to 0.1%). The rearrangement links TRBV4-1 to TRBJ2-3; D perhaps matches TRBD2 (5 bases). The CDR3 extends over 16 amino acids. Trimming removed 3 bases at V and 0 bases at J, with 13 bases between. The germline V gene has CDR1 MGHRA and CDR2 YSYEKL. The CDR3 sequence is CASSQAPSTSTDTQYF. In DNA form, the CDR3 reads TGCGCCAGCAGCCAGGCTCCTAGCACTAGCACAGATACGCAGTATTTT.

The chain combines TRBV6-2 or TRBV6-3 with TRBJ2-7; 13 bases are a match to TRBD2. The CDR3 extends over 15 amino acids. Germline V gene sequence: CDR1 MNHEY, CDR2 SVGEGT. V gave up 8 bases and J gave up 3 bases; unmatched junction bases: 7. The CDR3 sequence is CASYGLAGDDYEQYF. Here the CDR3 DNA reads TGTGCCAGCTACGGACTAGCGGGAGATGACTACGAGCAGTACTTC.

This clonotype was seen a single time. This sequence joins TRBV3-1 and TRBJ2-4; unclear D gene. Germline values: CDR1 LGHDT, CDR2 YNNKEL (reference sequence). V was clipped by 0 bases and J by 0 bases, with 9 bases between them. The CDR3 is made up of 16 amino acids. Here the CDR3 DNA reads TGTGCCAGCAGCCAAGAGGGCCTACTAGCCAAAAACATTCAGTACTTC. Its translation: CASSQEGLLAKNIQYF.

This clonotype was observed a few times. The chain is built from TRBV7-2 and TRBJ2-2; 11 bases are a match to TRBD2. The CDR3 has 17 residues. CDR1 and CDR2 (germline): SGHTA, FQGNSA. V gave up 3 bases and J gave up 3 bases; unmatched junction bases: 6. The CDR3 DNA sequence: TGTGCCAGCAGCTTTAGCGGGAGGGCTTCGGACACCGGGGAGCTGTTTTTT. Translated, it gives CASSFSGRASDTGELFF.

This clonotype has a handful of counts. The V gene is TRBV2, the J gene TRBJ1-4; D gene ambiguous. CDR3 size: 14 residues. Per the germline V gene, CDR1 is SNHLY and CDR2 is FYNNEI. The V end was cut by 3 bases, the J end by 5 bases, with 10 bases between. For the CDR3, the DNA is TGTGCCAGCAGTGATAGTCACATAAATGAAAAACTGTTTTTT. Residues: CASSDSHINEKLFF.

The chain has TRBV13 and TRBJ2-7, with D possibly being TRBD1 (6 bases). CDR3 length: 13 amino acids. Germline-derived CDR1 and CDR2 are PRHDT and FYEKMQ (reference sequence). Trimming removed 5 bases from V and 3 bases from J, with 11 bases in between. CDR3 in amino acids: CASSLGAGYEQYF. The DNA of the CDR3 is TGTGCCAGCAGCCTGGGGGCGGGCTACGAGCAGTACTTC.

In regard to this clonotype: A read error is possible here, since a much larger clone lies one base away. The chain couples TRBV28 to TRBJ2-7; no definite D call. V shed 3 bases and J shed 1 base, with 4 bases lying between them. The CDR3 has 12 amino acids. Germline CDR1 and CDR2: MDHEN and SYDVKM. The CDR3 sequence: CASSFKSYEQYF. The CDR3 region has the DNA TGTGCCAGCAGTTTTAAGTCCTACGAGCAGTACTTC. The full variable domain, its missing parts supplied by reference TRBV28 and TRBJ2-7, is DVKVTQSSRYLVKRTGEKVFLECVQDMDHENMFWYRQDPGLGLRLIYFSYDVKMKEKGDIPEGYSVSREKKERFSLILESASTNQTSMYLCASSFKSYEQYFGPGTRLTVT.

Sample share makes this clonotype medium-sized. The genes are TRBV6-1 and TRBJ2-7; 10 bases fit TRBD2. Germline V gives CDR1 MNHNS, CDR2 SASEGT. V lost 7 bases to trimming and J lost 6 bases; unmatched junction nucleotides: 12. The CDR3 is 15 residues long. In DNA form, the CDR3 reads TGTGCCAGCAAGGTAGTCCTAGCGGGAGCGGGCGAGCAGTACTTC. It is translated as CASKVVLAGAGEQYF.

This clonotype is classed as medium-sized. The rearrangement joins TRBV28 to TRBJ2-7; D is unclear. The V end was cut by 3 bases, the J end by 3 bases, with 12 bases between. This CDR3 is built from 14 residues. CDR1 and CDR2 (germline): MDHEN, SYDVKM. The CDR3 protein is CASSFSGGLYEQYF. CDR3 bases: TGTGCCAGCAGTTTTTCGGGCGGCCTCTACGAGCAGTACTTC.

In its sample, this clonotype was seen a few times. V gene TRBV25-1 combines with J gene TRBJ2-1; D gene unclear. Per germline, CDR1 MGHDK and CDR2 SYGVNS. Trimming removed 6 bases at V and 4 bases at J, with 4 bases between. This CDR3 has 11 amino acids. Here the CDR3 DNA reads TGTGCCAGCAGCCCTTACAATGAGCAGTTCTTC. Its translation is CASSPYNEQFF.

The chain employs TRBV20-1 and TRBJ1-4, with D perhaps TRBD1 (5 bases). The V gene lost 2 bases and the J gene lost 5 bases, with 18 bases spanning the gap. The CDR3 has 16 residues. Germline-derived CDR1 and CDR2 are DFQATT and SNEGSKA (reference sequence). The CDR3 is CSARLGRSRGNEKLFF. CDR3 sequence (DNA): TGCAGTGCTAGATTGGGACGTTCTAGGGGCAATGAAAAACTGTTTTTT.

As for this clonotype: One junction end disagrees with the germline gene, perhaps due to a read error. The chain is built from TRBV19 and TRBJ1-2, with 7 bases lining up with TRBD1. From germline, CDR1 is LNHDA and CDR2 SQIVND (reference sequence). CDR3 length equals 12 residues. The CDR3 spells CASSARDSRGVF. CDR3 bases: TGTGCCAGTAGTGCTCGGGACAGTCGAGGTGTCTTC. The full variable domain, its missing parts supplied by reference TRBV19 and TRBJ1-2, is DGGITQSPKYLFRKEGQNVTLSCEQNLNHDAMYWYRQDPGQGLRLIYYSQIVNDFQKGDIAEGYSVSREKKESFPLTVTSAQKNPTAFYLCASSARDSRGVFGSGTRLTVV.

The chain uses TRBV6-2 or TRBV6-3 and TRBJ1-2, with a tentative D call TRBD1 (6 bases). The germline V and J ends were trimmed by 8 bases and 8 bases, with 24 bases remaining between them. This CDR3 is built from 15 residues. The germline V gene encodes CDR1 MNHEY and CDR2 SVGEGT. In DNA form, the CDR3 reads TGTGCCAGCGGGGGCGCTAGGACCCTTCTGGGAGGCTACACCTTC. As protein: CASGGARTLLGGYTF.

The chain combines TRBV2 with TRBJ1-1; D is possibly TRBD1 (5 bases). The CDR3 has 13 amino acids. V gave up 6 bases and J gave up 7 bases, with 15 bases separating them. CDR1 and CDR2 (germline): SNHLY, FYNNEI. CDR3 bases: TGTGCCAGCAGCTACAGGATACCGGATGAAGCTTTCTTT. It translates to CASSYRIPDEAFF.

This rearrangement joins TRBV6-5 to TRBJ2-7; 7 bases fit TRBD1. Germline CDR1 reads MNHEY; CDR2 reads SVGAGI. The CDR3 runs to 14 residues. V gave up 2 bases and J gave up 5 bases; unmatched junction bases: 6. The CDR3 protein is CASSYIRQGDEQYF. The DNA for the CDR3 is TGTGCCAGCAGTTACATTCGACAGGGAGACGAGCAGTACTTC.

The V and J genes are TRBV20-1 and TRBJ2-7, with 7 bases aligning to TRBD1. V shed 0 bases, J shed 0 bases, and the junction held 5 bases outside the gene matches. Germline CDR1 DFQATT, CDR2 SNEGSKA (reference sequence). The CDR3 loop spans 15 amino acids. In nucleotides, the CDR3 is TGCAGTGCTAGAGATAGGACAGGACTCTCCTACGAGCAGTACTTC. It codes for CSARDRTGLSYEQYF.

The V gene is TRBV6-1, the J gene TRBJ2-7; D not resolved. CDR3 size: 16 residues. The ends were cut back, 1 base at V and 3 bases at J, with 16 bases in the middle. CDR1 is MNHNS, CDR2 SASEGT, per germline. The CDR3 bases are TGTGCCAGCAGTGAAGGTACGATCGGCAGTCTCTACGAGCAGTACTTC. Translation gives CASSEGTIGSLYEQYF.

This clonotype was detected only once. This CDR3 reads CASILGGLNYNEQFF. DNA for the CDR3: TGTGCCAGCATCCTAGGGGGACTAAATTACAATGAGCAGTTCTTC. This rearrangement joins TRBV28 to TRBJ2-1; maybe TRBD2 (7 bases). CDR3 length: 15 residues. Between the trimmed V and J ends, which lost 7 bases and 4 bases, there was a span of 17 bases. Germline assignment: CDR1 MDHEN and CDR2 SYDVKM.